One and the same sample provided the 19 T cell receptor beta chains below, sequenced in a study of T cell responses to AZD1222 COVID-19 vaccine. TCRdb keeps only in-frame clones here, not all; method: immunoSEQ multiplex PCR. The data contain 110,000 or so clones, roughly 89% of them singletons. This specimen was peripheral blood, taken on day 0 of MenACWY control vaccination. The source of these receptors is an adult in good health.

As regards this clone: This sample also contains other DNA sequences that code for the same CDR3. The chain has TRBV5-4 and TRBJ1-1, with D tentatively TRBD1 (6 bases). Germline V gene data show CDR1 as SGHNT and CDR2 as YYREEE (reference sequence). V shed 2 bases and J shed 5 bases, with 10 bases lying between them. This CDR3 contains 13 residues. CDR3 nucleotides: TGTGCCAGCAGCTTACAGGGCGTAACTGAAGCTTTCTTT. It translates to CASSLQGVTEAFF. The complete variable domain, with remaining parts taken from reference TRBV5-4 and TRBJ1-1, reads ETGVTQSPTHLIKTRGQQVTLRCSSQSGHNTVSWYQQALGQGPQFIFQYYREEENGRGNFPPRFSGLQFPNYSSELNVNALELDDSALYLCASSLQGVTEAFFGQGTRLTVV.

The J gene is TRBJ1-2, the V gene TRBV14, with D possibly TRBD1 on 6 matching bases. V was trimmed by 4 bases and J by 5 bases, leaving 14 bases between them. This CDR3 comprises 14 residues. In germline, CDR1 is SGHDN, CDR2 FVKESK. The CDR3 region is CASSRSGVGYGYTF. CDR3 coding DNA: TGTGCCAGCAGCCGCTCAGGGGTCGGGTATGGCTACACCTTC. Filled out from reference TRBV14 and TRBJ1-2, the complete variable domain reads EAGVTQFPSHSVIEKGQTVTLRCDPISGHDNLYWYRRVMGKEIKFLLHFVKESKQDESGMPNNRFLAERTGGTYSTLKVQPAELEDSGVYFCASSRSGVGYGYTFGSGTRLTVV.

This rearrangement joins TRBV6-5 to TRBJ1-5; 9 bases are shared with TRBD1. The CDR3 is 15 residues long. In germline, CDR1 is MNHEY, CDR2 SVGAGI. Unmatched junction bases numbered 7, after V lost 6 bases and J lost 4 bases. The CDR3 DNA reads as TGTGCCAGCAGGTTACAGGGGGCCCGGAATCAGCCCCAGCATTTT. Encoded protein: CASRLQGARNQPQHF.

The chain couples TRBV5-1 to TRBJ1-1, with D possibly being TRBD1 (5 bases). Germline lookup yields CDR1 SGHRS and CDR2 YFSETQ. The CDR3 covers 13 residues. Deletions cut 1 base from V and 3 bases from J, with 7 bases between. CDR3 residues: CASSLWGDTEAFF. The CDR3 region has the DNA TGCGCCAGCAGCTTGTGGGGGGACACTGAAGCTTTCTTT. Full variable domain (missing parts from reference TRBV5-1 and TRBJ1-1): KAGVTQTPRYLIKTRGQQVTLSCSPISGHRSVSWYQQTPGQGLQFLFEYFSETQRNKGNFPGRFSGRQFSNSRSEMNVSTLELGDSALYLCASSLWGDTEAFFGQGTRLTVV.

The CDR3 DNA reads TGTGCCAGCAGACTAGCGGGGGAAGAGACCCAGTACTTC. This codes for CASRLAGEETQYF. The V and J genes are TRBV11-1 and TRBJ2-5; TRBD2 matches 11 bases. Looked up from germline, CDR1 is SGHAT and CDR2 is FQDESV (reference sequence). Trimming removed 6 bases from V and 3 bases from J; junction bases left unmatched: 0. The CDR3 is 13 amino acids.

This chain links TRBV21-1 with TRBJ1-5; no check of the table's D call, TRBD1, against the DNA was made. TRBV21-1 has pseudogene status. The CDR3 length is 19 residues. The CDR3 sequence: CASSKPPVDRGHSNQPQHF. DNA of the CDR3: TGTGCCAGCAGCAAACCCCCGGTTGACAGAGGACATAGCAATCAGCCCCAGCATTTT.

The gene calls are TRBV5-1 and TRBJ1-1, with 8 bases aligning to TRBD1. The CDR3 has 14 residues. The V and J ends lost 2 bases and 6 bases, in that order; junction bases with no gene match: 6. CDR1 and CDR2 from the germline V gene are SGHRS and YFSETQ. This CDR3 reads CASSFRGQAPEAFF. The CDR3, as DNA: TGCGCCAGCAGCTTTCGGGGACAGGCCCCTGAAGCTTTCTTT.

This clone was detected a few times. The CDR3 loop reads CATSRGGGQGGEQYF. The CDR3 coding sequence is TGTGCCACCAGCAGAGGTGGGGGGCAGGGAGGCGAGCAGTACTTC. This chain connects TRBV15 to TRBJ2-7; TRBD1 or TRBD2 may be the D gene (6 bases each). Germline lookup yields CDR1 LNHNV and CDR2 YYDKDF (reference sequence). The CDR3 runs 15 residues. The ends were cut back, 1 base at V and 6 bases at J, with 16 bases in the middle.

This clone came up once. The CDR3 loop reads CASSETGAHTEAFF. The CDR3 DNA reads as TGTGCCAGCTCAGAGACAGGGGCGCACACTGAAGCTTTCTTT. V usage is TRBV18 and J usage is TRBJ1-1, with 8 positions matching TRBD1. The CDR3 runs to 14 residues. Germline V gene data show CDR1 as KGHSH and CDR2 as LQKENI. V lost 5 bases to trimming and J lost 3 bases; unmatched junction nucleotides: 5.

The chain uses TRBV19 and TRBJ1-2; no clear D gene. Trimming pared 3 bases from V and 6 bases from J, leaving 11 bases between. The CDR3 is made up of 13 amino acids. Germline CDR1 and CDR2: LNHDA and SQIVND (reference sequence). The CDR3 region is CASSIGVHDGYTF. The DNA for the CDR3 is TGTGCCAGTAGTATTGGTGTTCACGATGGCTACACCTTC.

This clone was counted once. The chain recombines TRBV27 with TRBJ2-5, with a possible D match to TRBD2 (7 bases). Germline V gene lookup returns CDR1 MNHEY and CDR2 SMNVEV (reference sequence). Trimming took off 10 bases at V and 7 bases at J, with 16 bases between the two ends. CDR3 length equals 12 residues. The CDR3 DNA sequence: TGTGCCACCCCACTAGCGACAGGGACCCAGTACTTC. Its translation: CATPLATGTQYF.

The genes are TRBV3-1 (or the pseudogene TRBV3-2) and TRBJ2-7; TRBD1 aligns across 8 bases. Germline lookup yields CDR1 LGHDT and CDR2 YNNKEL (reference sequence). The CDR3 loop spans 15 amino acids. The V gene end was trimmed by 4 bases and the J gene end by 2 bases; junction bases not matched to a gene: 7. The CDR3 loop is CASSPGTGKPYEQYF. CDR3 in DNA: TGTGCCAGCAGCCCCGGGACAGGTAAGCCCTACGAGCAGTACTTC.

V usage is TRBV5-6 and J usage is TRBJ1-2, with D uncertain. The V and J ends lost 4 bases and 2 bases respectively, with 12 bases between them. CDR1 and CDR2 (germline): SGHDT, YYEEEE. This CDR3 spans 14 amino acids. The CDR3 spells CASSPPASNYGYTF. The CDR3 DNA is TGTGCCAGCAGCCCCCCCGCGTCGAACTATGGCTACACCTTC. Looking up the rest from reference TRBV5-6 and TRBJ1-2 gives the full variable domain: DAGVTQSPTHLIKTRGQQVTLRCSPKSGHDTVSWYQQALGQGPQFIFQYYEEEERQRGNFPDRFSGHQFPNYSSELNVNALLLGDSALYLCASSPPASNYGYTFGSGTRLTVV.

The chain recombines TRBV6-1 with TRBJ1-2, with D hard to call. Per the germline V gene, CDR1 is MNHNS and CDR2 is SASEGT. CDR3 length equals 15 residues. Deletions cut 3 bases from V and 5 bases from J, with 16 bases between. CDR3: CASSDVGVPSYGYTF. CDR3 in DNA: TGTGCCAGCAGTGACGTCGGGGTTCCTTCATATGGCTACACCTTC.

CDR3 sequence (DNA): TGTGCCAGCTCTCAGTTCAGGGGGCCAGATAATTCACCCCTCCACTTT. It is translated as CASSQFRGPDNSPLHF. This rearrangement joins TRBV18 to TRBJ1-6, with 8 nucleotides matching TRBD1. V was clipped by 6 bases and J by 5 bases; unmatched bases: 9. The CDR3 sequence is 16 residues long. Germline-derived CDR1 and CDR2 are KGHSH and LQKENI.

J is TRBJ2-7 and V is TRBV4-1, with D possibly matching TRBD2 (7 bases). The germline V and J ends were trimmed by 0 bases and 0 bases, with 15 bases remaining between them. The CDR3 totals 17 residues. The V gene's germline CDR1 is MGHRA and CDR2 YSYEKL. This chain's CDR3 is CASSQDWGRGSSYEQYF. Here the CDR3 DNA reads TGCGCCAGCAGCCAAGACTGGGGGCGGGGGAGCTCCTACGAGCAGTACTTC.

CDR3: CASSIRGRSNEQFF. The CDR3 nucleotides read TGTGCCAGTAGTATTAGGGGTCGCTCCAATGAGCAGTTCTTC. The chain combines TRBV19 with TRBJ2-1, with D possibly TRBD1 on 5 matching bases. CDR1 is LNHDA and CDR2 is SQIVND in the germline V gene (reference sequence). The V and J ends lost 3 bases and 6 bases respectively, with 12 bases between them. The length of the CDR3 is 14 residues.

This chain uses TRBV30 with TRBJ2-2; D remains unclear. This CDR3 comprises 16 residues. Trimming stripped 0 bases from V and 0 bases from J, with 11 bases between. The V gene's germline CDR1 is GTSNPN and CDR2 SVGIG (reference sequence). CDR3 DNA: TGTGCCTGGAGTGTTCTTGGAGCCGCGAACACCGGGGAGCTGTTTTTT. This gives the protein CAWSVLGAANTGELFF.

The V call is TRBV5-1, the J call TRBJ2-7; 9 bases are a match to TRBD2. Germline values: CDR1 SGHRS, CDR2 YFSETQ. The junction had 9 bases not matched to a gene; V was cut back by 4 bases and J by 1 base. CDR3 length: 16 amino acids. CDR3 protein: CASSVLSGGLSYEQYF. CDR3 in DNA: TGCGCCAGCAGCGTACTTAGCGGGGGCCTTTCCTACGAGCAGTACTTC.